This T cell receptor (beta chain) is drawn from a study of cytomegalovirus exposure and HLA in healthy donors. PCR used 60 Vbeta primers and 13 Jbeta primers. Data came from immunoSEQ multiplex PCR; TCRdb stores just in-frame clones and leaves some out. The sample spans approximately 50,000 clones; the ten largest clones claim 2% to 2.5%. This TCR was sampled from a female donor in good health and CMV-seronegative. The sample was PBMCs.

The CDR3 bases are TGTGCCATCAGTGAGTTTAATAGCGTATCATCCAATGAGCAGTTCTTC. Protein sequence: CAISEFNSVSSNEQFF. The chain carries TRBV10-3 and TRBJ2-1, with D tentatively TRBD2 (5 bases). This CDR3 is 16 amino acids long. Deletions cut 1 base from V and 6 bases from J, with 16 bases between. The V gene's germline CDR1 is ENHRY and CDR2 SYGVKD.